This T cell receptor beta chain was sequenced during a study of Ad26.COV2.S vaccination and SARS-CoV-2 variants (dated by TCRdb to the early 2020s). Some background on the complete study: Vaccine-arm donors were drawn from COV1001, a multicentre, randomized, double-blind, placebo-controlled phase I-IIa trial of Ad26.COV2.S in healthy adults. Ad26.COV2.S was administered intramuscularly at a dose of 5x10^10 or 1x10^11 viral particles, either as one shot or as two shots given 56 days apart. TCRbeta repertoire sequencing served as the tool for gauging how specific and how broad the SARS-CoV-2-reactive T cell receptors were following Ad26.COV2.S vaccination. Trial participants were randomized into five groups of five, in which low-dose or high-dose Ad26.COV2.S was given once or twice, or placebo was given on both occasions. Blinding of investigators to trial group allocation was maintained during experiments and outcome assessment. The TCR-sequenced set comprised about 32 samples: about 19 Ad26.COV2.S vaccine recipients, 5 placebo recipients and 8 SARS-CoV-2 convalescent individuals.

TCRbeta CDR3 regions were sequenced with the immunoSEQ Assay. After extraction, genomic DNA underwent amplification by bias-controlled multiplex PCR, followed by high-throughput sequencing. Per the authors' processing: To quantify the absolute abundance of every unique TCRbeta CDR3 region, sequences were collapsed and filtered. T cell fraction was estimated by normalizing TCRbeta template counts to usable DNA, with usable DNA measured through amplification of reference genes found in all nucleated cells. Repertoire TCRs were annotated as SARS-CoV-2-specific by exact matching of V gene, CDR3 amino acid sequence and J gene to a known reactive TCR set. The reference SARS-CoV-2 TCR set was derived from MIRA and filtered for enrichment in COVID-19-positive ImmuneCODE repertoires, a step that removed public or cross-reactive TCRs. Drawing on the MIRA antigens, annotated TCRs were analysed further at the level of specific ORF or position within ORF. Breadth was defined as annotated unique rearrangements over total unique productive rearrangements; depth was the summed frequency of those rearrangements. TCR breadth was compared between groups using two-sided Wilcoxon rank-sum tests. In its TCRdb copy, this immuneACCESS table keeps in-frame sequences only and misses some clones. Where compared with another copy, unresolved V genes explain less than half of these, and the others have no known cause. The DNA gave D and trimming, while V, J and clone size come from that table. The sample records 320,000 or so clones, about nine tenths of which are singletons. About 5.4% of the sample comes from the top ten.

V is pruned by 6 bases and J by 0 bases, leaving 3 bases of the junction without a gene match. Counted from cysteine to phenylalanine, this CDR3 has 14 amino acids. Left in the record is the CDR3 DNA by itself, 42 bases read in frame from the first base. Sequences KGHSH (CDR1) and LQKENI (CDR2) are obtained from the germline V gene. Overall study outcomes, separate from this receptor: The authors noted that total T cell responses may have been underestimated by the TCR breadth and depth analyses. Higher spike-specific TCR breadth was observed in Ad26.COV2.S recipients than in placebo recipients (P = 0.0014). Non-spike TCR breadth was comparable between vaccine and placebo recipients, consistent with the vaccine containing only spike. Comparing responses between vaccine doses or regimens was not something the study was powered to do. After vaccination, spike-specific CD8+ and CD4+ T cell responses were reported to show substantial breadth.

Taken with the paper, the label for treatment or condition translates to: about 20 received Ad26.COV2.S at low or high dose, single or two shots; several received placebo; per-sample allocation not given. Repertoires of vaccine and placebo recipients were sequenced from samples collected on day 63 after the first injection. Between 29 July and 7 August 2020, Cohort 1b enrolled 25 adults aged 18-55 years at one site in Boston, USA. Ad26.COV2.S was a replication-incompetent adenovirus type 26 vector that expressed a prefusion-stabilized SARS-CoV-2 spike protein derived from the original Wuhan strain. Comments on this clone: This clone's antigen is unknown. No much larger clone exists at a distance of one base, and base qualities are not known. This same CDR3 is encoded by further DNA sequences in the sample.

The chain is encoded by TRBV18 joined to TRBJ1-1; 8 bases in the junction line up with TRBD1. Sequenced material: peripheral blood, taken in a trial of Ad26.COV2.S vaccine versus placebo. The source is a person between 18 and 59 years old who received the Ad26.COV2.S COVID-19 vaccine or a placebo. CDR3 loop: CASSPTGVNTEAFF. The DNA sequence follows: TGTGCCAGCTCTCCGACAGGGGTGAACACTGAAGCTTTCTTT. Reference TRBV18 and TRBJ1-1 genes cover what lies past the CDR3, so the full variable domain is NAGVMQNPRHLVRRRGQEARLRCSPMKGHSHVYWYRQLPEEGLKFMVYLQKENIIDESGMPKERFSAEFPKEGPSILRIQQVVRGDSAAYFCASSPTGVNTEAFFGQGTRLTVV.